Each of the 25 T cell receptor beta chains below was sequenced from the same sample in a study of T cell responses to AZD1222 COVID-19 vaccine. Measured with immunoSEQ multiplex PCR; TCRdb has only the in-frame clones, and not every one. The sample lists roughly 140,000 clones, 80% to 85% occurring once. The sample in question was peripheral blood, obtained on day 0 of MenACWY control vaccination. Receptors were obtained from an adult in good health.

The rearrangement uses TRBV7-6 and TRBJ2-1, with TRBD1 identical over 7 bases. The CDR3 sequence is 18 residues long. V lost 2 bases to trimming and J lost 4 bases; unmatched junction nucleotides: 14. CDR1 is SGHVS, CDR2 FNYEAQ, per germline. CDR3 region: CASSLKGGRADPYNEQFF. The CDR3 nucleotides read TGTGCCAGCAGCTTAAAAGGGGGCAGGGCGGATCCGTACAATGAGCAGTTCTTC.

This chain joins TRBV7-8 and TRBJ2-2, with no clear D. V gave up 2 bases and J gave up 2 bases, with 9 bases separating them. The CDR3 runs to 15 residues. The germline V gene has CDR1 SGHVS and CDR2 FQNEAQ. Here the CDR3 DNA reads TGTGCCAGCAGCTTACAATATTTCAACACCGGGGAGCTGTTTTTT. Its protein product is CASSLQYFNTGELFF.

V usage is TRBV30 and J usage is TRBJ2-2; unclear D gene. This CDR3 contains 10 residues. Trimming cost V 5 bases and J 6 bases, with 4 bases left between them. Germline V gives CDR1 GTSNPN, CDR2 SVGIG (reference sequence). The CDR3 region has the DNA TGTGCCTGGGCCTCCGGGGAGCTGTTTTTT. Protein product: CAWASGELFF.

The genes are TRBV12-5 and TRBJ2-7; D remains ambiguous. Germline V lookup: CDR1 LGHNT, CDR2 FRNRAP. V was clipped by 4 bases and J by 5 bases, with 12 bases between them. The CDR3 has 13 amino acids. For the CDR3, the DNA is TGTGCTAGTGGTTCTTACCTATCCCACGAGCAGTACTTC. Its protein is CASGSYLSHEQYF.

The chain joins TRBV9 to TRBJ2-1; no clear D. Germline V gene lookup returns CDR1 SGDLS and CDR2 YYNGEE. The V and J ends lost 2 bases and 7 bases respectively, with 10 bases between them. This CDR3 contains 13 residues. The CDR3 spells CASSVGTLNEQFF. The CDR3 nucleotides read TGTGCCAGCAGCGTGGGAACCCTAAATGAGCAGTTCTTC.

This clone was counted ten times or more. The chain joins TRBV7-9 to TRBJ1-2; D is unclear. The CDR3 is made up of 14 amino acids. The germline V gene has CDR1 SEHNR and CDR2 FQNEAQ (reference sequence). V gave up 3 bases and J gave up 5 bases, with 13 bases separating them. The CDR3 reads CASSFLPREYGYTF. The CDR3 DNA follows: TGTGCCAGCAGCTTTCTTCCACGGGAATATGGCTACACCTTC.

The J gene is TRBJ2-2, the V gene TRBV19, with 10 bases that match TRBD1. The ends lost 7 bases at V and 6 bases at J; junction bases unmatched: 8. CDR3 length: 15 residues. The germline V gene has CDR1 LNHDA and CDR2 SQIVND (reference sequence). This chain's CDR3 is CASKRQGAKAGELFF. CDR3 in DNA: TGTGCCAGTAAGAGACAGGGGGCGAAGGCCGGGGAGCTGTTTTTT.

The V gene is TRBV3-1 (or the pseudogene TRBV3-2), the J gene TRBJ1-5; tentatively, D is TRBD1 (5 bases). The CDR3 has 15 amino acids. Germline lookup yields CDR1 LGHDT and CDR2 YNNKEL (reference sequence). Trimming cost V 4 bases and J 2 bases, with 12 bases left between them. In nucleotides, the CDR3 is TGTGCCAGCAGCCGCGGGGGGGGAGGCAATCAGCCCCAGCATTTT. It codes for CASSRGGGGNQPQHF.

J is TRBJ2-5 and V is TRBV5-6; D remains ambiguous. Trimming left V 4 bases short and J 2 bases short, with 9 bases between. Germline V gene lookup returns CDR1 SGHDT and CDR2 YYEEEE. The CDR3 is made up of 13 amino acids. The CDR3 nucleotides are TGTGCCAGCAGCCTACACTTACAAGAGACCCAGTACTTC. Its translation is CASSLHLQETQYF.

This clone was counted ten times or more. The J gene is TRBJ1-2, the V gene TRBV5-6, with D possibly TRBD1 on 5 matching bases. Deletions cut 3 bases from V and 3 bases from J, with 15 bases between. Germline-derived CDR1 and CDR2 are SGHDT and YYEEEE. This CDR3 comprises 15 residues. As DNA, the CDR3 is TGTGCCAGCAGCTCGACGCGGGGCAGGCACTATGGCTACACCTTC. It specifies CASSSTRGRHYGYTF.

This rearrangement joins TRBV29-1 to TRBJ2-4, with TRBD1 matching 11 bases. The V and J ends lost 7 bases and 6 bases, in that order; junction bases with no gene match: 11. Germline loops: CDR1 SQVTM, CDR2 ANQGSEA. CDR3 length: 15 amino acids. The CDR3 spells CSALGQGGGVNIQYF. Written as DNA, the CDR3 is TGCAGCGCCCTGGGACAGGGGGGGGGAGTAAACATTCAGTACTTC.

The chain links TRBV3-1 (or the pseudogene TRBV3-2) to TRBJ2-6, with D perhaps matching TRBD1 (7 bases). V was shortened by 0 bases and J by 1 base, with 10 bases between the two germline ends. The CDR3 consists of 17 residues. CDR1 and CDR2 (germline): LGHDT, YNNKEL (reference sequence). The CDR3 here is CASSQDRGRSGANVLTF. DNA for the CDR3: TGTGCCAGCAGCCAAGACAGGGGGAGGTCTGGGGCCAACGTCCTGACTTTC.

The V call is TRBV4-1, the J call TRBJ1-2; maybe TRBD1 (5 bases). The germline V gene has CDR1 MGHRA and CDR2 YSYEKL. The CDR3 is 16 amino acids. The V end was cut by 5 bases, the J end by 4 bases, with 20 bases between. This CDR3 reads CASSSGTAVIGYGYTF. For the CDR3, the DNA is TGCGCCAGCAGCTCCGGGACGGCCGTTATTGGCTATGGCTACACCTTC.

The chain carries TRBV19 and TRBJ1-3, with D perhaps matching TRBD1 (6 bases). V was pared by 5 bases and J by 3 bases, with 23 bases between. This CDR3 spans 18 amino acids. Germline loops: CDR1 LNHDA, CDR2 SQIVND (reference sequence). The CDR3 is CASSRSVPGAPGGNTIYF. The CDR3 DNA reads as TGTGCCAGTAGTCGGTCCGTCCCGGGGGCGCCGGGTGGAAACACCATATATTTT.

The gene calls are TRBV5-5 and TRBJ2-5; 7 bases fit TRBD1. Per germline, CDR1 SGHKS and CDR2 YYEKEE (reference sequence). J lost 0 bases, V lost 5 bases, and 4 bases had no gene match. The CDR3 length is 14 residues. The CDR3 DNA follows: TGTGCCAGCAGACTGGGACAGAACCAAGAGACCCAGTACTTC. Amino acids: CASRLGQNQETQYF.

V gene TRBV27 combines with J gene TRBJ2-7; possibly TRBD2 for D (5 bases). This CDR3 contains 15 residues. CDR1 is MNHEY and CDR2 is SMNVEV in the germline V gene (reference sequence). Trimming left V 3 bases short and J 2 bases short, with 14 bases between. The CDR3 bases are TGTGCCAGCAGTTTCACCAGGACGGGGACCTACGAGCAGTACTTC. This gives the protein CASSFTRTGTYEQYF.

The chain employs TRBV15 and TRBJ1-5; possible D gene TRBD1, 5 bases. V was cut by 0 bases and J by 9 bases, with 18 bases left in between. CDR3 length: 16 residues. Germline V gives CDR1 LNHNV, CDR2 YYDKDF (reference sequence). CDR3 bases: TGTGCCACCAGCAGAGATGTGGGGGGGTCTCCGCGGCCCCAGCATTTT. This codes for CATSRDVGGSPRPQHF.

This chain connects TRBV2 to TRBJ2-3, with D maybe TRBD1 (6 bases). This CDR3 has 13 amino acids. Germline loops: CDR1 SNHLY, CDR2 FYNNEI. V lost 9 bases to trimming and J lost 1 base, with 11 bases between them. This chain's CDR3 is CAREKGGTDTQYF. Here the CDR3 DNA reads TGTGCCAGGGAAAAGGGGGGCACAGATACGCAGTATTTT.

The V and J genes are TRBV5-4 and TRBJ1-6; 8 nucleotides align to TRBD1. This CDR3 contains 14 residues. The V gene end was trimmed by 0 bases and the J gene end by 7 bases; junction bases not matched to a gene: 0. Germline loops: CDR1 SGHNT, CDR2 YYREEE (reference sequence). The CDR3 spells CASSLGDRNSPLHF. Here the CDR3 DNA reads TGTGCCAGCAGCTTGGGGGACAGGAATTCACCCCTCCACTTT. Combining the CDR3 with reference TRBV5-4 and TRBJ1-6 gives the whole variable domain ETGVTQSPTHLIKTRGQQVTLRCSSQSGHNTVSWYQQALGQGPQFIFQYYREEENGRGNFPPRFSGLQFPNYSSELNVNALELDDSALYLCASSLGDRNSPLHFGNGTRLTVT.

For the CDR3, the DNA is TGTGCCTGGAGTGTAATGGGAACTCCCAAGGTCGGGGAGCTGTTTTTT. This encodes CAWSVMGTPKVGELFF. The chain couples TRBV30 to TRBJ2-2; no firm D call. Germline-derived CDR1 and CDR2 are GTSNPN and SVGIG (reference sequence). CDR3 length equals 16 residues. V lost 0 bases and J 7 bases, leaving 18 bases between the germline ends.

The count of this clone is one. V gene TRBV19 combines with J gene TRBJ1-2; possibly TRBD1 for D (5 bases). Trimming took 7 bases from V and 5 from J, leaving 20 bases between them. CDR1 LNHDA and CDR2 SQIVND come from the germline V gene (reference sequence). The CDR3 is made up of 15 amino acids. The CDR3 DNA reads as TGTGCCAGTAAGGATCGCGGGGCGCGGAAATATGGCTACACCTTC. Protein: CASKDRGARKYGYTF.

The chain joins TRBV5-4 to TRBJ1-2; no clear D gene. Trimming pared 2 bases from V and 8 bases from J, leaving 7 bases between. CDR1 and CDR2 (germline): SGHNT, YYREEE (reference sequence). The CDR3 spans 11 residues. The DNA for the CDR3 is TGTGCCAGCAGCTTAGATAAGGGCTACACCTTC. Translated: CASSLDKGYTF.

This clone was recorded a few times. The V call is TRBV9, the J call TRBJ2-1; 10 positions match TRBD1. The J segment lost 2 bases and the V segment lost 4 bases, leaving 18 bases of the junction unmatched. Germline lookup yields CDR1 SGDLS and CDR2 YYNGEE. This CDR3 spans 20 amino acids. CDR3: CASSLSSSERDRGAYNEQFF. CDR3 coding DNA: TGTGCCAGCAGCCTAAGTTCCTCAGAACGGGACAGGGGCGCCTACAATGAGCAGTTCTTC.

The chain carries TRBV18 and TRBJ2-5, with D uncertain. This CDR3 contains 13 residues. Trimming pared 4 bases from V and 0 bases from J, leaving 6 bases between. In germline, CDR1 is KGHSH, CDR2 LQKENI. The CDR3 coding sequence is TGTGCCAGCTCACTGTTTCACCAAGAGACCCAGTACTTC. Amino acid sequence: CASSLFHQETQYF. Combining the CDR3 with reference TRBV18 and TRBJ2-5 gives the whole variable domain NAGVMQNPRHLVRRRGQEARLRCSPMKGHSHVYWYRQLPEEGLKFMVYLQKENIIDESGMPKERFSAEFPKEGPSILRIQQVVRGDSAAYFCASSLFHQETQYFGPGTRLLVL.

J is TRBJ1-2 and V is TRBV6-1; a weak D match, TRBD1 (5 bases). Germline assignment: CDR1 MNHNS and CDR2 SASEGT. The CDR3 extends over 13 amino acids. V lost 2 bases to trimming and J lost 6 bases, with 10 bases between them. CDR3 loop: CASSEWRGHGYTF. Written as DNA, the CDR3 is TGTGCCAGCAGTGAATGGAGGGGTCATGGCTACACCTTC.